Below are 31 T cell receptor beta chains sequenced from a single sample in a study of T cells in Graves' hyperthyroidism and ophthalmopathy. Amplification targeted TCR beta CDR3 regions from RNA transcripts. Using the HTBI primer set, a first-round RT-PCR was run on the TCR CDR3. MiXCR, applied by TCRdb to the multiplex PCR reads, yields one record per CDR3 protein. The profile shows some 800,000 distinct CDR3 sequences, about 38% of them singletons. The specimen was blood. These receptors all come from a man aged 18 to 30 with Graves' hyperthyroidism.

This clonotype was detected a few times. The chain carries TRBV7-2 and TRBJ2-5; D not certain. This CDR3 has 12 amino acids. Trimming took 8 bases from V and 0 from J, leaving 7 bases between them. Germline loops: CDR1 SGHTA, CDR2 FQGNSA. The CDR3 here is CASGKYQETQYF. The CDR3 nucleotides read TGTGCCAGCGGAAAGTACCAAGAGACCCAGTACTTC.

As regards this clonotype: A read error may account for a junction end that differs from germline. This chain uses TRBV7-9 with TRBJ2-7; TRBD1 matches 8 bases. The CDR3 runs to 15 residues. Germline CDR1 is SEHNR and CDR2 is FQNEAQ (reference sequence). The CDR3: CASSQEETGAWEQYF. Written as DNA, the CDR3 is TGCGCCAGCAGCCAAGAGGAGACAGGGGCTTGGGAGCAGTACTTC.

This clonotype showed up just a few times. This chain joins TRBV6-2 or TRBV6-3 and TRBJ2-7; TRBD1 is a possible D gene (5 bases). The CDR3 has 12 residues. V dropped 7 bases and J dropped 12 bases, with 19 bases sitting between them. Germline CDR1 reads MNHEY; CDR2 reads SVGEGT. CDR3 coding DNA: TGTGCCAGCACTACAGGAGCTGGGAATTTGTACTTC. This sequence encodes CASTTGAGNLYF.

This clonotype was seen a few times. For the CDR3, the DNA is TGTGCCAGCAGCGGACCCCTAGACTACGAGCAGTACTTC. Its translation is CASSGPLDYEQYF. J is TRBJ2-7 and V is TRBV7-9; D remains unclear. The CDR3 sequence is 13 residues long. Germline V gene data show CDR1 as SEHNR and CDR2 as FQNEAQ (reference sequence). V lost 5 bases to trimming and J lost 3 bases, with 11 bases between them. The full variable domain, rest sourced from reference TRBV7-9 and TRBJ2-7, is DTGVSQNPRHKITKRGQNVTFRCDPISEHNRLYWYRQTLGQGPEFLTYFQNEAQLEKSRLLSDRFSAERPKGSFSTLEIQRTEQGDSAMYLCASSGPLDYEQYFGPGTRLTVT.

The rearrangement uses TRBV7-9 and TRBJ1-1; TRBD1 matches 8 bases. CDR1 SEHNR and CDR2 FQNEAQ come from the germline V gene (reference sequence). J was trimmed by 8 bases and V by 1 base; bases with no gene match: 3. This CDR3 comprises 13 residues. Here the CDR3 reads CASSLEQGGEAFF. The CDR3 bases are TGTGCCAGCAGCTTAGAACAGGGGGGAGAAGCTTTCTTT.

This clonotype has only a few counts. The V gene is TRBV4-1, the J gene TRBJ1-1; D remains unclear. The CDR3 spans 15 residues. V lost 5 bases to trimming and J lost 0 bases, with 13 bases between them. Germline-derived CDR1 and CDR2 are MGHRA and YSYEKL. The CDR3: CASSMAPSMNTEAFF. DNA of the CDR3: TGCGCCAGCAGCATGGCCCCTTCCATGAACACTGAAGCTTTCTTT.

For this clonotype: A much larger clonotype is one base distant, so this may be a read error. The chain uses TRBV7-6 and TRBJ2-5; D is uncertain. Germline assignment: CDR1 SGHVS and CDR2 FNYEAQ. V shed 5 bases and J shed 4 bases, with 11 bases lying between them. The CDR3 is 13 residues long. The CDR3 DNA is TGTGCCAGCAGCCTGGTGTCGATAGAGACCCAGTACTTC. It yields the protein CASSLVSIETQYF. Full variable domain (remainder filled in from reference TRBV7-6 and TRBJ2-5): GAGVSQSPRYKVTKRGQDVALRCDPISGHVSLYWYRQALGQGPEFLTYFNYEAQQDKSGLPNDRFSAERPEGSISTLTIQRTEQRDSAMYRCASSLVSIETQYFGPGTRLLVL.

This clonotype was seen at least ten times. The chain is built from TRBV20-1 and TRBJ1-5; no reliable D call. This CDR3 contains 12 residues. Trimming removed 5 bases from V and 6 bases from J, with 11 bases in between. Germline-derived CDR1 and CDR2 are DFQATT and SNEGSKA (reference sequence). DNA of the CDR3: TGCAGTGCTGGAACGCAGGCTCAGCCCCAGCATTTT. This codes for CSAGTQAQPQHF.

This chain links TRBV20-1 with TRBJ1-3; D call uncertain. V lost 6 bases and J 1 base, leaving 10 bases between the germline ends. Germline V gene sequence: CDR1 DFQATT, CDR2 SNEGSKA (reference sequence). CDR3 length: 13 residues. The CDR3 loop reads CSATVGSGNTIYF. Written as DNA, the CDR3 is TGCAGTGCCACCGTGGGGTCTGGAAACACCATATATTTT.

The CDR3 nucleotides read TGCGCCAGCAGCCAGTCAGGACAGGGGGCCGGTCAGCCCCAGCATTTT. The encoded protein is CASSQSGQGAGQPQHF. This chain joins TRBV4-1 and TRBJ1-5; the match to TRBD1 covers 11 bases. Per germline, CDR1 MGHRA and CDR2 YSYEKL. This CDR3 region has 16 residues. V lost 3 bases, J lost 6 bases, and 7 bases stayed unmatched.

This chain joins TRBV9 and TRBJ1-4; D not certain. The CDR3 loop spans 12 amino acids. Germline values: CDR1 SGDLS, CDR2 YYNGEE. The ends were cut back, 3 bases at V and 10 bases at J, with 10 bases in the middle. CDR3 in DNA: TGTGCCAGCAGCGCCCGGCCTATAAAACTGTTTTTT. It translates to CASSARPIKLFF.

In its sample, this clonotype was seen a few times. J is TRBJ2-7 and V is TRBV7-6, with 7 nucleotides matching TRBD2. V shed 1 base, J shed 2 bases, and the junction held 5 bases outside the gene matches. The CDR3 runs to 15 residues. Per the germline V gene, CDR1 is SGHVS and CDR2 is FNYEAQ. CDR3 amino acids: CASSLGGTTTYEQYF. DNA for the CDR3: TGTGCCAGCAGCTTAGGAGGGACTACCACCTACGAGCAGTACTTC.

This clonotype was counted between two and nine times. This sequence joins TRBV5-6 and TRBJ1-1, with no clear D. The CDR3 spans 14 residues. Germline assignment: CDR1 SGHDT and CDR2 YYEEEE. With 2 bases removed from V and 0 bases from J, the gap between germline ends came to 8 bases. The CDR3 here is CASSFSGLNTEAFF. The CDR3 DNA follows: TGTGCCAGCAGCTTTTCCGGCCTGAACACTGAAGCTTTCTTT.

The CDR3 spells CAISDSLPLYGYTF. The CDR3 DNA follows: TGTGCCATCAGTGACTCCCTTCCCCTCTATGGCTACACCTTC. The rearrangement uses TRBV10-3 and TRBJ1-2, with D unclear. Germline V gene lookup returns CDR1 ENHRY and CDR2 SYGVKD. The CDR3 length is 14 residues. The V gene lost 3 bases and the J gene lost 4 bases, with 12 bases spanning the gap.

This clonotype has more than one count but fewer than ten. The chain couples TRBV14 to TRBJ1-1, with D hard to call. Trimming took off 0 bases at V and 3 bases at J, with 17 bases between the two ends. The CDR3 has 17 residues. The germline V gene has CDR1 SGHDN and CDR2 FVKESK. CDR3 DNA: TGTGCCAGCAGCCAAGACCCACCCAGGACCCCAGACACTGAAGCTTTCTTT. Translating it yields CASSQDPPRTPDTEAFF.

This CDR3 reads CAIKGQGSEKLFF. The CDR3 nucleotides read TGTGCCATCAAAGGACAGGGGAGTGAAAAACTGTTTTTT. The chain links TRBV10-3 to TRBJ1-4, with 9 bases identical to TRBD1. The V segment lost 7 bases and the J segment 7 bases; nucleotides outside the gene matches: 4. Germline V gives CDR1 ENHRY, CDR2 SYGVKD. The CDR3 has 13 amino acids.

This clonotype was observed a handful of times. The chain carries TRBV9 and TRBJ1-1; TRBD1 aligns across 7 bases. Germline CDR1 reads SGDLS; CDR2 reads YYNGEE. The CDR3 has 17 residues. V gave up 3 bases and J gave up 3 bases; unmatched junction bases: 14. In DNA form, the CDR3 reads TGTGCCAGCAGCGCTCCGGCAGAGACAGGGTGGGACACTGAAGCTTTCTTT. Residues: CASSAPAETGWDTEAFF.

The V gene is TRBV29-1, the J gene TRBJ2-7, with TRBD2 identical over 14 bases. Germline-derived CDR1 and CDR2 are SQVTM and ANQGSEA. The CDR3 spans 13 residues. With 3 bases clipped from V and 12 bases from J, the junction kept 7 bases outside the gene matches. CDR3 protein: CSVDRLAGGVRYF. The CDR3 DNA reads as TGCAGCGTTGACAGACTAGCGGGAGGGGTACGGTACTTC.

This clonotype occurred a few times. The CDR3 protein is CASSYELGSIYGYTF. In nucleotides, the CDR3 is TGTGCCAGCAGCTATGAGCTTGGGTCTATCTATGGCTACACCTTC. The chain recombines TRBV7-8 with TRBJ1-2; D unresolved. CDR3 length equals 15 residues. From germline, CDR1 is SGHVS and CDR2 FQNEAQ. Between the trimmed V and J ends, which lost 4 bases and 4 bases, there was a span of 16 bases. The whole variable domain, filled in from reference TRBV7-8 and TRBJ1-2, reads GAGVSQSPRYKVAKRGQDVALRCDPISGHVSLFWYQQALGQGPEFLTYFQNEAQLDKSGLPSDRFFAERPEGSVSTLKIQRTQQEDSAVYLCASSYELGSIYGYTFGSGTRLTVV.

Remarks on this clonotype: At one end the junction does not follow the germline gene, possibly because of a read error. The CDR3 reads CASRLGQPLHF. DNA for the CDR3: TGTGCCAGCAGGTTAGGGCAGCCCCTCCACTTT. The chain carries TRBV12-3 or TRBV12-4 and TRBJ1-6; D remains unclear. This CDR3 spans 11 amino acids.

This clonotype showed up many times. The germline gene is not matched at one end of the junction; a read error may be the cause. This rearrangement joins TRBV7-7 to TRBJ2-7; D gene ambiguous. The CDR3 is 13 residues long. Germline values: CDR1 SSHAT, CDR2 FNYEAQ (reference sequence). Here the CDR3 DNA reads TGTGCTAGCAGCTTCTCAGAGAGGAACGAGCAGTACTTC. Translation: CASSFSERNEQYF.

The chain employs TRBV2 and TRBJ2-5; tentatively, D is TRBD1 or TRBD2 (6 bases each). V lost 6 bases to trimming and J lost 5 bases, with 25 bases between them. The CDR3 extends over 17 amino acids. Per germline, CDR1 SNHLY and CDR2 FYNNEI. CDR3 DNA: TGTGCCAGCAGCTCCTCATACCAGACTACAGGGAGGGAGACCCAGTACTTC. Protein sequence: CASSSSYQTTGRETQYF.

This clonotype appeared a few times. The chain joins TRBV9 to TRBJ1-1, with no clear D. CDR1 is SGDLS and CDR2 is YYNGEE in the germline V gene. The CDR3 extends over 12 amino acids. Deletions cut 4 bases from V and 7 bases from J, with 11 bases between. The CDR3 DNA is TGTGCCAGCAGCCAAGATCGGAATGAAGCTTTCTTT. Translated, it gives CASSQDRNEAFF.

This clonotype was detected a few times. The J gene is TRBJ2-7, the V gene TRBV6-5; D could derive from TRBD1 or TRBD2 (5 bases each). The CDR3 has 11 residues. Germline V gene data show CDR1 as MNHEY and CDR2 as SVGAGI. V shed 5 bases and J shed 8 bases, with 10 bases lying between them. The CDR3 is CASSTGTQQYF. The CDR3 DNA reads as TGTGCCAGCAGTACCGGGACCCAGCAGTACTTC.

Many counts were recorded for this clonotype. The gene calls are TRBV25-1 and TRBJ1-1; possibly TRBD1 for D (5 bases). CDR3 length equals 14 residues. V lost 2 bases to trimming and J lost 1 base, with 8 bases between them. Germline values: CDR1 MGHDK, CDR2 SYGVNS. CDR3 residues: CASSEGDRNTEAFF. The CDR3 bases are TGTGCCAGCAGTGAAGGCGACAGGAACACTGAAGCTTTCTTT.

At least ten counts were recorded for this clonotype. The V gene is TRBV7-8, the J gene TRBJ2-7; D call uncertain. The CDR3 consists of 12 residues. The germline V gene has CDR1 SGHVS and CDR2 FQNEAQ. Trimming removed 1 base from V and 5 bases from J, with 6 bases in between. The CDR3 reads CASSLGADEQYF. CDR3 in DNA: TGTGCCAGCAGCTTAGGGGCCGACGAGCAGTACTTC.

Points on this clonotype: This CDR3 fails to terminate in the conserved phenylalanine or tryptophan, so it likely reflects a read error. The J gene is TRBJ1-1, the V gene TRBV29-1, with D unclear. Looked up from germline, CDR1 is SQVTM and CDR2 is ANQGSEA. The V end lost 2 bases, the J end lost 7 bases, and 8 bases lay between the germline ends. CDR3 length: 11 residues. DNA of the CDR3: TGCAGCGTTGAAAGGGCCGGTGAAGCTTTCCTT. This translates into CSVERAGEAFL.

This clonotype was counted ten times or more. The J gene is TRBJ1-1, the V gene TRBV25-1; 10 nucleotides line up with TRBD1. From germline, CDR1 is MGHDK and CDR2 SYGVNS. V trimming: 3 bases; J trimming: 4 bases; junction bases outside the gene matches: 11. CDR3 size: 17 residues. This CDR3 is CASSDYDRGLEVTEAFF. CDR3 in DNA: TGTGCCAGCAGTGACTATGACAGGGGGCTAGAGGTCACTGAAGCTTTCTTT.

This clonotype was counted at least ten times. The chain couples TRBV7-2 to TRBJ2-7; D is unresolved. Looked up from germline, CDR1 is SGHTA and CDR2 is FQGNSA. V shed 1 base and J shed 2 bases, with 12 bases lying between them. CDR3 length: 15 amino acids. CDR3 bases: TGTGCCAGCAGCTTAGAAGGACGTTACACCTACGAGCAGTACTTC. Protein sequence: CASSLEGRYTYEQYF.

The chain couples TRBV9 to TRBJ2-5; perhaps TRBD1 as D (5 bases). This CDR3 contains 13 residues. The germline CDR1 and CDR2 sequences are SGDLS and YYNGEE. The V end was cut by 7 bases, the J end by 5 bases, with 15 bases between. DNA for the CDR3: TGTGCCAGCCCCCCCGGGCCAGGGGAGACCCAGTACTTC. Protein sequence: CASPPGPGETQYF.

At least ten counts were recorded for this clonotype. In DNA, the CDR3 is TGCAGCGTTGAGCCTGGGAAGGAGACCCAGTACTTC. This encodes CSVEPGKETQYF. This chain uses TRBV29-1 with TRBJ2-5; unclear D gene. V was pared by 3 bases and J by 5 bases, with 10 bases between. CDR1 is SQVTM and CDR2 is ANQGSEA in the germline V gene. The CDR3 consists of 12 residues.